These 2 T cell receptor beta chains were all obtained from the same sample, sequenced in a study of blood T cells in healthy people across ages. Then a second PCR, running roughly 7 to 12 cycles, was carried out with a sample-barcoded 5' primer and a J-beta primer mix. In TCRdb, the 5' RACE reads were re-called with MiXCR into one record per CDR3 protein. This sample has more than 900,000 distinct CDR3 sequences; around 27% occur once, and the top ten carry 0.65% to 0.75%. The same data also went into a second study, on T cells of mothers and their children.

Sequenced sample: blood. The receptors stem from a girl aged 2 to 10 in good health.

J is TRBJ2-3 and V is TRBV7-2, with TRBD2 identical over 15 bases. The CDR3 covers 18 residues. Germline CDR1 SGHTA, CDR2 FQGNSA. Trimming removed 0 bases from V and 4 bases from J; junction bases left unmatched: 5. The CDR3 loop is CASSLAIGLAGGPDTQYF. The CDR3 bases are TGTGCCAGCAGCTTAGCGATAGGACTAGCGGGGGGGCCAGATACGCAGTATTTT.

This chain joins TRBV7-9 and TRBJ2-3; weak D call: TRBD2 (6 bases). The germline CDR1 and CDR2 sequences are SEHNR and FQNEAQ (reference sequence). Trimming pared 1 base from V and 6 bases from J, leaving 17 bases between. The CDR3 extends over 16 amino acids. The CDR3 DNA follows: TGTGCCAGCAGCTTAGGGGCCGGGGGAAGCATGGATACGCAGTATTTT. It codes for CASSLGAGGSMDTQYF.